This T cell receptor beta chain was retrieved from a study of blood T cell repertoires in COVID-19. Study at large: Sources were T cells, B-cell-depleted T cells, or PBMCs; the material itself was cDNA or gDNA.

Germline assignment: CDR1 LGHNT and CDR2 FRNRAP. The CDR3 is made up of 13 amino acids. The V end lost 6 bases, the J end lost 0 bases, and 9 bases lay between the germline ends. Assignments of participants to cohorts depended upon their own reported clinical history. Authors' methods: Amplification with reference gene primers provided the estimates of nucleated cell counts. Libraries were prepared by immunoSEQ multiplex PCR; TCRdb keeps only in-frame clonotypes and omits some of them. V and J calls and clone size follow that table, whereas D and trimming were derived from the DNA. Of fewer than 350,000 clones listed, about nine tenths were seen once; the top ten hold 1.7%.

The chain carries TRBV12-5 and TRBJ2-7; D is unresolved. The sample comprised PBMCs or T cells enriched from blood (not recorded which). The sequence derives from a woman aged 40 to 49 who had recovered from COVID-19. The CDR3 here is CASGPSSSYEQYF. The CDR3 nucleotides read TGTGCTAGTGGCCCGTCCAGCTCCTACGAGCAGTACTTC.